This T cell receptor beta chain was recorded in a study of T cells expressing NK-cell markers. Germline-derived CDR1 and CDR2 are MGHRA and YSYEKL. The CDR3 spans 16 residues. Reanalyzing the 5' RACE reads, TCRdb keeps one entry per CDR3 protein, without DNA. Recorded for this sample: 250,000 to 300,000 distinct CDR3 sequences. Sequenced input: blood T cells: a sorted CD56 or NKG2C T cell subset, CD4+ or CD8+ T cells, or bulk PBMC T cells (not recorded which). The TCR was taken from a woman aged 18 to 75 in good health. The rearrangement uses TRBV4-1 and TRBJ2-1. The CDR3 loop reads CASSQDHRRPYNEQFF.